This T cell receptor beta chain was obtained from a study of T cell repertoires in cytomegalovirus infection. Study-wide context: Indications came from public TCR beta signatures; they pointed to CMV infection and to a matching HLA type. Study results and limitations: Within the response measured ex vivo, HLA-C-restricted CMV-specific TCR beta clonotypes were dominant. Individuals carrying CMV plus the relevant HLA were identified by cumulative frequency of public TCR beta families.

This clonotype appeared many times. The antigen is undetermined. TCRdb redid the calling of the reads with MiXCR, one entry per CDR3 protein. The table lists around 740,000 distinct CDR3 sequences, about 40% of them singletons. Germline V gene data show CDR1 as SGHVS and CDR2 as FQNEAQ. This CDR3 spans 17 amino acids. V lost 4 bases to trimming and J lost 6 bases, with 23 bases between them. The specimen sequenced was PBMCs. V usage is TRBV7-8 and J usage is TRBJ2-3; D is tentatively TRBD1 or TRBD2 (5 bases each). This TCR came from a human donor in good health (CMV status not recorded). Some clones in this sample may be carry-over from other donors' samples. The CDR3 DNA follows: TGTGCCAGCAGCTCGACGCTGGTGGGACCCGGGGAGGATACGCAGTATTTT. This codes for CASSSTLVGPGEDTQYF.